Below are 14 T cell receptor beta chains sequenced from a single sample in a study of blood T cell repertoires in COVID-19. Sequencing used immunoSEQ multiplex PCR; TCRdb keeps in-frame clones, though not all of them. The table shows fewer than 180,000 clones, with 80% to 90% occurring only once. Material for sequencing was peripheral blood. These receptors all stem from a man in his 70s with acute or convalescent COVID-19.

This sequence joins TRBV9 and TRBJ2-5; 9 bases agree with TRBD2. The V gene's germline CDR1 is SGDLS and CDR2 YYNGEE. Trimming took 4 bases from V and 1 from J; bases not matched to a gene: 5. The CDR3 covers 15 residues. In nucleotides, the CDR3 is TGTGCCAGCAGCCCTCTAGCGGGGTCCCAAGAGACCCAGTACTTC. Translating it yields CASSPLAGSQETQYF.

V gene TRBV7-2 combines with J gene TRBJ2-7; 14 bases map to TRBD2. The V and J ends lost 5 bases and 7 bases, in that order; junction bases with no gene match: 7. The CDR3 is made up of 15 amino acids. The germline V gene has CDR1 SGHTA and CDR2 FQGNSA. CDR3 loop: CASSRGLAGVGEQYF. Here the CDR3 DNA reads TGTGCCAGCAGCCGGGGACTAGCGGGAGTTGGAGAGCAGTACTTC.

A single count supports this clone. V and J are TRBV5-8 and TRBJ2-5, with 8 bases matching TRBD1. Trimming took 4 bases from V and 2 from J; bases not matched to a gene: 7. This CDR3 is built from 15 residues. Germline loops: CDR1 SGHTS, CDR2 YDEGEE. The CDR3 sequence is CASSPGTGDQETQYF. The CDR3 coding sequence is TGTGCCAGCAGCCCTGGGACAGGCGATCAAGAGACCCAGTACTTC.

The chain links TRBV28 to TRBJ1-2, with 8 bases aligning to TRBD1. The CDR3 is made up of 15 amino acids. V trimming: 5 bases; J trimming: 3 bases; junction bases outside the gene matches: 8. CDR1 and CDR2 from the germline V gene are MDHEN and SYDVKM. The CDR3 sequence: CASSTQGAPYYGYTF. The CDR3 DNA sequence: TGTGCCAGCAGTACTCAGGGGGCACCGTACTATGGCTACACCTTC.

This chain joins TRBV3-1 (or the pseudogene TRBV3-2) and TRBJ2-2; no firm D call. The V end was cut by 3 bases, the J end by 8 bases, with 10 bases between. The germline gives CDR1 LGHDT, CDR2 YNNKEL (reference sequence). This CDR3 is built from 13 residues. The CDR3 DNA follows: TGTGCCAGCAGCCACATAGCCGCGGGGGAGCTGTTTTTT. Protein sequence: CASSHIAAGELFF.

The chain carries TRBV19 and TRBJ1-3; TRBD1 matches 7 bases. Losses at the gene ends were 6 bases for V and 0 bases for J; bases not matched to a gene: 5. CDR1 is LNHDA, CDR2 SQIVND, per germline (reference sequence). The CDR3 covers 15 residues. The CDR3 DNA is TGTGCCAGTAGCGTACAGGGGTTCTCTGGAAACACCATATATTTT. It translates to CASSVQGFSGNTIYF.

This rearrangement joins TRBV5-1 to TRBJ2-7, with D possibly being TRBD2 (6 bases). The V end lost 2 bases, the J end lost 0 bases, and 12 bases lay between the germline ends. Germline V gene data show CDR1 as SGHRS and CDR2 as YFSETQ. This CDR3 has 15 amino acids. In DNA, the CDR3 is TGCGCCAGCAGCTTCGGGACTCCTCCCTCCTACGAGCAGTACTTC. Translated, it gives CASSFGTPPSYEQYF.

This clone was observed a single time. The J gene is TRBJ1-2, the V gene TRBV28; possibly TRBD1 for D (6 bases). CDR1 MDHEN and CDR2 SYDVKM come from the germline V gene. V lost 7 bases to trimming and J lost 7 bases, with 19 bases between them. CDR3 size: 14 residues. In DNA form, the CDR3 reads TGTGCCAGCACCCCAAGGACAGAACTTACTGGCTACACCTTC. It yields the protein CASTPRTELTGYTF.

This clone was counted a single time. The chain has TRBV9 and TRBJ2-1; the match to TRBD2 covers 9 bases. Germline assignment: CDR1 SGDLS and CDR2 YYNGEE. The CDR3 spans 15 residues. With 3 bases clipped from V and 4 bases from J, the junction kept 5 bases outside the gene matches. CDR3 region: CASSAGTSSYNEQFF. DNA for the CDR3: TGTGCCAGCAGCGCCGGGACTAGCAGTTACAATGAGCAGTTCTTC.

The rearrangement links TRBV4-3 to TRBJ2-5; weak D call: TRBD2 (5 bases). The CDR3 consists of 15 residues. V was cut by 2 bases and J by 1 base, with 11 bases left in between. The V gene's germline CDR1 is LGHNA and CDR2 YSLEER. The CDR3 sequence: CASSQSRGLQETQYF. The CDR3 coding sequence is TGCGCCAGCAGCCAAAGTCGGGGTCTCCAAGAGACCCAGTACTTC.

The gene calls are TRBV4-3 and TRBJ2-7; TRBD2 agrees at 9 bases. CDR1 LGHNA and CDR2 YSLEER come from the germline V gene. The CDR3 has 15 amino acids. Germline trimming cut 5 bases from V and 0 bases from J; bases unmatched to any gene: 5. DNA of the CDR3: TGCGCCAGCAGCACCTTAGCGGGAGCCTCCTACGAGCAGTACTTC. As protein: CASSTLAGASYEQYF.

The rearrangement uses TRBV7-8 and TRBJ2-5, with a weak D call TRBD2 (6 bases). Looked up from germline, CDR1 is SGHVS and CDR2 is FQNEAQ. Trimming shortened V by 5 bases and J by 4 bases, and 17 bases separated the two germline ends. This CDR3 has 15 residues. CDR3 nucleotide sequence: TGTGCCAGCAGCCTCCGGGGGAGCTGGGCAGAGACCCAGTACTTC. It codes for CASSLRGSWAETQYF.

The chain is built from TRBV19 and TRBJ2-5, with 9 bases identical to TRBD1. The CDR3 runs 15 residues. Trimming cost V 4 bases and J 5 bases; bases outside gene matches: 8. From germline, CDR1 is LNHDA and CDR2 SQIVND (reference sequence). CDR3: CASSTPRTGDETQYF. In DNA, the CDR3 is TGTGCCAGTAGTACCCCCCGGACAGGGGACGAGACCCAGTACTTC.

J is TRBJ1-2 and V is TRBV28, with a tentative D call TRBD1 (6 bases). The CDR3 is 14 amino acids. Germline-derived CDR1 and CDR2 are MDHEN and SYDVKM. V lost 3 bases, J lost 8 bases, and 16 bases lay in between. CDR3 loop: CASSFLQGIVGYTF. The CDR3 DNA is TGTGCCAGCAGTTTCCTTCAGGGGATAGTAGGCTACACCTTC.